Listed below are T cell receptor beta chains from one sample, sequenced in a study of blood T cell repertoires in COVID-19. TCRdb's copy holds only in-frame clones and misses some; the assay was immunoSEQ multiplex PCR. The data show 310,000 or so clones, with over 80% seen just once and 7.5% to 10% held by the top ten. The sequencing input was peripheral blood. These receptors all come from a man aged 25-40 years with COVID-19, enrolled during active disease. Each CDR3 is given with its conserved first and last residue. A D gene is named only where the DNA matches it firmly.

CDR3aa: CASTKGSGGLSGYTF
CDR3nt: TGTGCCAGTACAAAAGGGTCAGGGGGCTTAAGTGGCTACACCTTC
j_gene: TRBJ1-2
d_gene: TRBD1
v_gene: TRBV19

CDR3aa: CATSEGGAGYNEQFF
CDR3nt: TGTGCCACCAGTGAGGGGGGGGCGGGCTACAATGAGCAGTTCTTC
j_gene: TRBJ2-1
d_gene: .
v_gene: TRBV24-1

CDR3aa: CASSLDRGSGELFF
CDR3nt: TGTGCCAGCAGCTTAGATCGAGGGTCCGGGGAGCTGTTTTTT
j_gene: TRBJ2-2
d_gene: .
v_gene: TRBV11-2

CDR3aa: CASSLGFSGTPYEQYF
CDR3nt: TGTGCCAGCAGCTTAGGCTTTAGCGGGACACCCTACGAGCAGTACTTC
j_gene: TRBJ2-7
d_gene: TRBD2
v_gene: TRBV13

CDR3aa: CASSLTPGQGAMGTEAFF
CDR3nt: TGTGCCAGCAGCTTGACCCCGGGACAGGGGGCAATGGGCACTGAAGCTTTCTTT
j_gene: TRBJ1-1
d_gene: TRBD1
v_gene: TRBV7-9

CDR3aa: CASSHRGSGNTIYF
CDR3nt: TGTGCCAGCAGTCACAGGGGTTCTGGAAACACCATATATTTT
j_gene: TRBJ1-3
d_gene: TRBD1
v_gene: TRBV6-2/TRBV6-3

CDR3aa: CASSYSGNSYEQYF
CDR3nt: TGTGCCAGCAGTTACTCCGGGAACAGCTACGAGCAGTACTTC
j_gene: TRBJ2-7
d_gene: .
v_gene: TRBV6-5

CDR3aa: CASSRGTGGWSHNEQFF
CDR3nt: TGTGCCAGCAGTCGCGGGACAGGGGGCTGGTCCCACAATGAGCAGTTCTTC
j_gene: TRBJ2-1
d_gene: TRBD1
v_gene: TRBV6-6

CDR3aa: CSVDGLAQETQYF
CDR3nt: TGCAGCGTTGACGGACTAGCTCAAGAGACCCAGTACTTC
j_gene: TRBJ2-5
d_gene: TRBD2
v_gene: TRBV29-1

CDR3aa: CASSLTESGQGYEQYF
CDR3nt: TGCGCCAGCAGCCTGACGGAGTCCGGACAGGGCTACGAGCAGTACTTC
j_gene: TRBJ2-7
d_gene: TRBD1
v_gene: TRBV4-1

CDR3aa: CATSRGQGSYEQYF
CDR3nt: TGTGCCACCAGCCGCGGACAGGGAAGCTACGAGCAGTACTTC
j_gene: TRBJ2-7
d_gene: TRBD1
v_gene: TRBV15

CDR3aa: CASSPHGTSGIVGELFF
CDR3nt: TGTGCCAGCAGCCCACACGGGACTAGCGGGATTGTGGGGGAGCTGTTTTTT
j_gene: TRBJ2-2
d_gene: TRBD2
v_gene: TRBV7-2

CDR3aa: CSVEDHRGPNYGYTF
CDR3nt: TGCAGCGTTGAAGATCATCGAGGGCCTAACTATGGCTACACCTTC
j_gene: TRBJ1-2
d_gene: .
v_gene: TRBV29-1

CDR3aa: CASSLGGTGEAFF
CDR3nt: TGTGCCAGCAGCCTCGGGGGGACAGGTGAAGCTTTCTTT
j_gene: TRBJ1-1
d_gene: TRBD1
v_gene: TRBV7-9

CDR3aa: CASQGGHEQYF
CDR3nt: TGTGCCAGCCAAGGGGGTCACGAGCAGTACTTC
j_gene: TRBJ2-7
d_gene: .
v_gene: TRBV13